The TCR beta chain under discussion was sequenced for a study of T cell responses to AZD1222 COVID-19 vaccine. Study-wide points: Only a handful of AZD1222 recipients, roughly 6 in all, had baseline seropositivity. Rises in breadth and depth of Spike-specific TCRs came after two AZD1222 doses.

The CDR3 loop spans 13 amino acids. V was trimmed by 6 bases and J by 2 bases, leaving 10 bases between them. This clone showed up just a few times. As yet, its antigen is unknown. Using immunoSEQ multiplex PCR, the repertoire was profiled, and TCRdb retains in-frame clones only, with some absent. The sample has 40,000 to 60,000 clones, around 86% seen once; the top ten hold approximately 6.5%. The chain employs TRBV12-3 or TRBV12-4 and TRBJ1-1, with a tentative D call TRBD1 (6 bases). The specimen comprised peripheral blood, sampled 28 days after the second AZD1222 dose. The origin of this receptor is an adult who received the AZD1222 COVID-19 vaccine. The CDR3 sequence: CASRTGLNTEAFF. The CDR3 coding sequence is TGTGCCAGCAGGACAGGCCTTAACACTGAAGCTTTCTTT.